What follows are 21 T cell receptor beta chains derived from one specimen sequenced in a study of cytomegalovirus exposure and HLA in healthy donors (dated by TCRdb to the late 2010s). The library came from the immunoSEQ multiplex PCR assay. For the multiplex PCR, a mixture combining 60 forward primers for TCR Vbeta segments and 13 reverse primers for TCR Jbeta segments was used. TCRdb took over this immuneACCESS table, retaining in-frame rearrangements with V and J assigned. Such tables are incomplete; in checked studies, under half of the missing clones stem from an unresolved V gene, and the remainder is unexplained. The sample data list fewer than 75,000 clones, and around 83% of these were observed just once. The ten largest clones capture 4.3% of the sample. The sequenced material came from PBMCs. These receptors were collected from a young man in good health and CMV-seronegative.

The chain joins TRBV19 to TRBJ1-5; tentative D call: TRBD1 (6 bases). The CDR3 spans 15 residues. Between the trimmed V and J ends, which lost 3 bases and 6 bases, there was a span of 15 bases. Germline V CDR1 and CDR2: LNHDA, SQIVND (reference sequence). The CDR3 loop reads CASSIGGAASQPQHF. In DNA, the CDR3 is TGTGCCAGTAGTATCGGGGGGGCAGCGAGTCAGCCCCAGCATTTT.

CDR3 in DNA: TGTGCCAGCAGTGTCGCTCCGGGACAGGGGACTTTACCCCTCCACTTT. Its protein product is CASSVAPGQGTLPLHF. The chain joins TRBV11-2 to TRBJ1-6; 10 nucleotides agree with TRBD1. This CDR3 is built from 16 residues. Trimming at V came to 6 bases and at J to 12 bases, leaving 14 bases not matched to a gene. CDR1 SGHAT and CDR2 FQNNGV come from the germline V gene.

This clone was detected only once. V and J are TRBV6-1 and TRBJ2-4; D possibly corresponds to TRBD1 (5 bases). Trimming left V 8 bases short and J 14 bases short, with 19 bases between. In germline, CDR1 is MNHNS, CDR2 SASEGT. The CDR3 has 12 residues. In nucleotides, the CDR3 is TGTGCCAGCCGACTCAGACAGAACTTCGAGTACTTC. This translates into CASRLRQNFEYF.

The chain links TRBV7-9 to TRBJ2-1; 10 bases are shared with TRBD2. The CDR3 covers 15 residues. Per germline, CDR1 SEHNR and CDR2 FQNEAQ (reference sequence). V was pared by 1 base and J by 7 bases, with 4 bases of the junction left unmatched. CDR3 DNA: TGTGCCAGCAGCTTAGACGAACTAGCGGGGAATGAGCAGTTCTTC. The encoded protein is CASSLDELAGNEQFF.

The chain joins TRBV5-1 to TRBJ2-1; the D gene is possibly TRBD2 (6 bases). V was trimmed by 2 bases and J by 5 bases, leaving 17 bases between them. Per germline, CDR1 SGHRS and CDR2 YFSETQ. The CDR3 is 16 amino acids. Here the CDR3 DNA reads TGCGCCAGCAGCTTTGGCGGGATTTCATTCAACAATGAGCAGTTCTTC. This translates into CASSFGGISFNNEQFF.

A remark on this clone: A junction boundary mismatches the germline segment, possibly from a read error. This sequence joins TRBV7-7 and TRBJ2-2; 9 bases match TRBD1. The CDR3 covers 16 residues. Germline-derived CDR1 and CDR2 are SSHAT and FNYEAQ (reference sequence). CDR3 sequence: CASSPTGTGIAGELFF. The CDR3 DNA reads TGTGCTAGCAGCCCCACCGGGACAGGGATTGCCGGGGAGCTGTTTTTT.

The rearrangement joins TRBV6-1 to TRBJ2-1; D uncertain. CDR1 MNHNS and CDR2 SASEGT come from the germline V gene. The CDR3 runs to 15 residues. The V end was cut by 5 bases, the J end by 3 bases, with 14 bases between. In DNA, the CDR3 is TGTGCCAGCAGTTCCGACCAATACTACTACAATGAGCAGTTCTTC. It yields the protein CASSSDQYYYNEQFF.

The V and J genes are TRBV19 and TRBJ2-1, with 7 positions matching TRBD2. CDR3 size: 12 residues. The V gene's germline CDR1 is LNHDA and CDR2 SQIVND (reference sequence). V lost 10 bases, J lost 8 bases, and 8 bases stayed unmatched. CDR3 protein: CATAGRGDEQFF. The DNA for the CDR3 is TGTGCCACAGCGGGGAGAGGGGATGAGCAGTTCTTC. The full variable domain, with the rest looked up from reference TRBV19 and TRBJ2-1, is DGGITQSPKYLFRKEGQNVTLSCEQNLNHDAMYWYRQDPGQGLRLIYYSQIVNDFQKGDIAEGYSVSREKKESFPLTVTSAQKNPTAFYLCATAGRGDEQFFGPGTRLTVL.

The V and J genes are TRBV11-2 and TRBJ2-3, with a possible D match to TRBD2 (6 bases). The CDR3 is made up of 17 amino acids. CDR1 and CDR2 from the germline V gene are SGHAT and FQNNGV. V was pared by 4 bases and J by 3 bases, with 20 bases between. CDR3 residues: CASSSDRLGLGTDTQYF. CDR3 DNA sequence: TGTGCCAGCAGCTCCGACAGACTAGGACTGGGAACAGATACGCAGTATTTT. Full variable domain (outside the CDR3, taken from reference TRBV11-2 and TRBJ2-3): EAGVAQSPRYKIIEKRQSVAFWCNPISGHATLYWYQQILGQGPKLLIQFQNNGVVDDSQLPKDRFSAERLKGVDSTLKIQPAKLEDSAVYLCASSSDRLGLGTDTQYFGPGTRLTVL.

CDR3 protein: CASSIDRGYNEQFF. The CDR3 nucleotides read TGTGCCAGTAGTATAGATCGGGGGTACAATGAGCAGTTCTTC. The rearrangement uses TRBV19 and TRBJ2-1, with TRBD2 as a possible D gene (6 bases). The ends were cut back, 0 bases at V and 4 bases at J, with 7 bases in the middle. The CDR3 length is 14 residues. The V gene's germline CDR1 is LNHDA and CDR2 SQIVND (reference sequence).

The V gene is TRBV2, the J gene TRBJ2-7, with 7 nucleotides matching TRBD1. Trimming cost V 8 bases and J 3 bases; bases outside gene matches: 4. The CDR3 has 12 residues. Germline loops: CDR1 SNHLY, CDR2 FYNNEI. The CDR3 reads CASGQVLYEQYF. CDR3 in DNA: TGTGCCAGCGGACAGGTTCTCTACGAGCAGTACTTC.

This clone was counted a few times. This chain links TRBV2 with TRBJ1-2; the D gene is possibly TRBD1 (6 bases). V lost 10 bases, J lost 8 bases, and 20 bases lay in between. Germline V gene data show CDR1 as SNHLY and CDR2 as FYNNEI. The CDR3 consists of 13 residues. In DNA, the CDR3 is TGTGCCATCCCCACCAATCAGGGGCAAGGCTACACCTTC. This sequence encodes CAIPTNQGQGYTF.

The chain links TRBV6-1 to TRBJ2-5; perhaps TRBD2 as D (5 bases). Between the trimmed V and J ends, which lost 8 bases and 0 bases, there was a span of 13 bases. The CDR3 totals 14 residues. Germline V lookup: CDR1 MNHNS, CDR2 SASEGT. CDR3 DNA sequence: TGTGCCAGCGAGAGGGCTTCGTACCAAGAGACCCAGTACTTC. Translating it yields CASERASYQETQYF.

In DNA, the CDR3 is TGTGCCAGCAGCTCACTAGCGGCAAATGAGCAGTTCTTC. Its translation is CASSSLAANEQFF. The V call is TRBV11-3, the J call TRBJ2-1; 8 bases line up with TRBD2. The germline CDR1 and CDR2 sequences are SGHNT and YENEEA. With 4 bases clipped from V and 7 bases from J, the junction kept 3 bases outside the gene matches. This CDR3 spans 13 amino acids.

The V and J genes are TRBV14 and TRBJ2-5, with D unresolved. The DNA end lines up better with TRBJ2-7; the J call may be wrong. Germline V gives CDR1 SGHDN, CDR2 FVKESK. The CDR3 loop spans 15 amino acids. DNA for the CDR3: TGTGCCAGCAGCCAAGGATATTTAACTTCCTACGAGCAGTACTTC. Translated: CASSQGYLTSYEQYF.

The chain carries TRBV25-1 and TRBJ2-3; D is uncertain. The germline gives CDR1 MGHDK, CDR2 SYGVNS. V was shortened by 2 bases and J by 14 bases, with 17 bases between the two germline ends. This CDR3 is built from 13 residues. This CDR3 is CASSEVVLVSLYF. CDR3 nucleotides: TGTGCCAGCAGTGAAGTGGTGCTAGTATCTCTGTATTTT.

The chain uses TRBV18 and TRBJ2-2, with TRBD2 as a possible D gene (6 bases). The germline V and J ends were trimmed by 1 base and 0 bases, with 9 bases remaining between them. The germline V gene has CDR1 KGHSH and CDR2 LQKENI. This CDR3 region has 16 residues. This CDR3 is CASSPQAGPNTGELFF. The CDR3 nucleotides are TGTGCCAGCTCACCACAGGCGGGACCGAACACCGGGGAGCTGTTTTTT.

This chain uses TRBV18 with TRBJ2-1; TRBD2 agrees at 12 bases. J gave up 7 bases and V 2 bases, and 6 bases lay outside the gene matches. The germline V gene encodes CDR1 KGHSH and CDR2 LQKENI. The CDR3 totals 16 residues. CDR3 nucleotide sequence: TGTGCCAGCTCACCATGGAGACTAGCGGGAGCAAATGAGCAGTTCTTC. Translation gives CASSPWRLAGANEQFF.

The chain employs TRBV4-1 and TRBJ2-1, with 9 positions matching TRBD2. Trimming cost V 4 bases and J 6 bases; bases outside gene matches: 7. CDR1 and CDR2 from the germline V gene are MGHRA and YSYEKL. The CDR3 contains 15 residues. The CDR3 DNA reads TGCGCCAGCAGCCCCGGGACTAGCTTTTCCAATGAGCAGTTCTTC. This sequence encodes CASSPGTSFSNEQFF.

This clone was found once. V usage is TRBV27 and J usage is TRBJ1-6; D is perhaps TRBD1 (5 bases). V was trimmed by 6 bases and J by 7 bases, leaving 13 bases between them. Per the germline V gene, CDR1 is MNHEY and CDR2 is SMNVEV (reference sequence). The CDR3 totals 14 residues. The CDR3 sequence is CASRAETANSPLHF. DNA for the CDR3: TGTGCCAGCAGAGCCGAGACAGCCAATTCACCCCTCCACTTT.

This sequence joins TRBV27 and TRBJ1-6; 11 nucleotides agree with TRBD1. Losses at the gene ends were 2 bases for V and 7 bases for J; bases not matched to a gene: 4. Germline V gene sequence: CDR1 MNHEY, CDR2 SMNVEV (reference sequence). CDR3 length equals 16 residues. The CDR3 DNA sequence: TGTGCCAGCAGTTTAGTCGGGACAGGGGGGAATTCACCCCTCCACTTT. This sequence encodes CASSLVGTGGNSPLHF.